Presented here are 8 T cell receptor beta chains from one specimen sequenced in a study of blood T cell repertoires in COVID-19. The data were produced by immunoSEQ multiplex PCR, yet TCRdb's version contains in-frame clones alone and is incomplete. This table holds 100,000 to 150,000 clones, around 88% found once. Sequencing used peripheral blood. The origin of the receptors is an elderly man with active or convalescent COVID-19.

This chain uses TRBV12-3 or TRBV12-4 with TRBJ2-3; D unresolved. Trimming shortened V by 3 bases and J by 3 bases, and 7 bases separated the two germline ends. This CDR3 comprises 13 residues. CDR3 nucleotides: TGTGCCAGCAGTTTCCTAGTAACAGATACGCAGTATTTT. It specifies CASSFLVTDTQYF.

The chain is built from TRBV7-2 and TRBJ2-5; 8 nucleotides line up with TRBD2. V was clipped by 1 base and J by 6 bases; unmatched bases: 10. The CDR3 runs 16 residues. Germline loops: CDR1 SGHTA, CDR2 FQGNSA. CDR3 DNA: TGTGCCAGCAGCTTAGGGGGTAGCGGGGTTGCGCAGACCCAGTACTTC. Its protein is CASSLGGSGVAQTQYF.

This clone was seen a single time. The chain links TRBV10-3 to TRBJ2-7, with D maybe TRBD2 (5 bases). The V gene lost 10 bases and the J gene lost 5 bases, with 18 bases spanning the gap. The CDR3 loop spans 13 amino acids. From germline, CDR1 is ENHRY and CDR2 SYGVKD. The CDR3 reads CATKRGSTDEQYF. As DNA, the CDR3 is TGTGCCACGAAGAGAGGGTCCACGGACGAGCAGTACTTC.

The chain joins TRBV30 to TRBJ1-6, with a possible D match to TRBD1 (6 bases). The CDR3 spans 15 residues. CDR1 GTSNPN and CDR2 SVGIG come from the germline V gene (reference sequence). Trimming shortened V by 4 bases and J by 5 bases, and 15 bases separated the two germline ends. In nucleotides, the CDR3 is TGTGCCTGGAATGCCTGGGGACACAATAATTCACCCCTCCACTTT. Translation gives CAWNAWGHNNSPLHF.

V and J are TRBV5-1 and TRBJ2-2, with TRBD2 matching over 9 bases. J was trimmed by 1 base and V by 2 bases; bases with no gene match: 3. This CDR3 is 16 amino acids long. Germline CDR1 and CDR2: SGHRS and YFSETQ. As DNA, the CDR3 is TGCGCCAGCAGCTTAGGCGGGGGGGTGAACACCGGGGAGCTGTTTTTT. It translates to CASSLGGGVNTGELFF.

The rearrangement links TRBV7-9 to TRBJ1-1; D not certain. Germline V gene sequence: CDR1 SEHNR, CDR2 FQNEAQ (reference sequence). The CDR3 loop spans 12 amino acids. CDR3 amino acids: CVPLAVNTEAFF. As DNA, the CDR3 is TGTGTCCCCCTTGCAGTCAACACTGAAGCTTTCTTT.

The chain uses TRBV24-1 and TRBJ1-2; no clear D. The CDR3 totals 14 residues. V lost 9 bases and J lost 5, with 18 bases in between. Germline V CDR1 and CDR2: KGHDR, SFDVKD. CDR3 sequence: CATGEGTDLYGYTF. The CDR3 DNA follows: TGTGCCACCGGAGAGGGAACGGACCTTTATGGCTACACCTTC.

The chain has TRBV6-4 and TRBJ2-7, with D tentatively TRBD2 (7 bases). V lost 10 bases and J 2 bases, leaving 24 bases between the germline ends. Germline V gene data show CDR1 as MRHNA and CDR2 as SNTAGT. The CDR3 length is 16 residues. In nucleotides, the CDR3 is TGTGCCACCTCGAAAAGTAGGGGGGGACGTCCCTACGAGCAGTACTTC. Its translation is CATSKSRGGRPYEQYF.